The source of this TCR beta chain is a study of blood T cell repertoires in COVID-19. Study at large: T cells, B-cell-depleted T cells, or PBMCs supplied cDNA or gDNA.

Sequencing used immunoSEQ multiplex PCR; TCRdb keeps in-frame clones, though not all of them. This repertoire shows approximately 72,000 clones, around 86% found once; its top ten account for around 13%. The CDR3 has 13 residues. With V trimmed by 5 bases and J by 2 bases, 2 bases remained unmatched. Germline V gene sequence: CDR1 LNHDA, CDR2 SQIVND (reference sequence). This TCR was sampled from a woman aged 60-75 years with acute or convalescent COVID-19. The gene calls are TRBV19 and TRBJ2-5, with 7 positions matching TRBD1. Input material: peripheral blood. Here the CDR3 DNA reads TGTGCCAGTAGTGTGGACAGGCAAGAGACCCAGTACTTC. As protein: CASSVDRQETQYF.